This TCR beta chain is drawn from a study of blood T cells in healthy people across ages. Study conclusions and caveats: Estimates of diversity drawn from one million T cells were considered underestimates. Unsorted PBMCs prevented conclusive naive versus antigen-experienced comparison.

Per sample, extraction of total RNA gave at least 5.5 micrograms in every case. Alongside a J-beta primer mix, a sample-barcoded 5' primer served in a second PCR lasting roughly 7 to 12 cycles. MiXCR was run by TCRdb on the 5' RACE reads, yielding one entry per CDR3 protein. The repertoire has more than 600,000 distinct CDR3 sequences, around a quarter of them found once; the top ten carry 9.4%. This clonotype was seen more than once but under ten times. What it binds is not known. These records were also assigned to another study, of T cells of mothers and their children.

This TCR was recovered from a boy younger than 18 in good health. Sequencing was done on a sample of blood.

CDR3 in DNA: TGTGCCAGCAGCTTGAGTCTAGCGGATTACAATGAGCAGTTCTTC. This codes for CASSLSLADYNEQFF. The V and J genes are TRBV5-5 and TRBJ2-1; 7 bases match TRBD2. Losses at the gene ends were 1 base for V and 4 bases for J; bases not matched to a gene: 5. Germline CDR1 reads SGHKS; CDR2 reads YYEKEE (reference sequence). The length of the CDR3 is 15 residues. Complete variable domain (other parts from reference TRBV5-5 and TRBJ2-1): DAGVTQSPTHLIKTRGQQVTLRCSPISGHKSVSWYQQVLGQGPQFIFQYYEKEERGRGNFPDRFSARQFPNYSSELNVNALLLGDSALYLCASSLSLADYNEQFFGPGTRLTVL.